Given below is one T cell receptor (beta chain) in context. This entry comes from a study of PD-L1 blockade in urothelial cancer. The overall study: Patients initiated atezolizumab in 2014 at 1,200 mg intravenously every 3 weeks. Blood was tested 3 weeks (second dose) and 6 weeks into treatment.

The CDR3 totals 13 residues. Trimming cost V 0 bases and J 6 bases, with 9 bases left between them. Germline V CDR1 and CDR2: SGHDN, FVKESK. Sample contribution per patient ranged from 1 to 8, covering pretreatment and on-treatment. Assay used: immunoSEQ multiplex PCR; TCRdb lists only in-frame clones, some missing. The sample lists some 84,000 clones, 82% occurring once. The chain joins TRBV14 to TRBJ2-7; D perhaps matches TRBD2 (6 bases). The clonotype comes from a man aged 70 or older with urothelial cancer. The sequencing here drew on PBMCs, taken around atezolizumab (anti-PD-L1) treatment. The CDR3: CASSQDLASEQYF. In nucleotides, the CDR3 is TGTGCCAGCAGCCAAGATCTAGCGAGCGAGCAGTACTTC.